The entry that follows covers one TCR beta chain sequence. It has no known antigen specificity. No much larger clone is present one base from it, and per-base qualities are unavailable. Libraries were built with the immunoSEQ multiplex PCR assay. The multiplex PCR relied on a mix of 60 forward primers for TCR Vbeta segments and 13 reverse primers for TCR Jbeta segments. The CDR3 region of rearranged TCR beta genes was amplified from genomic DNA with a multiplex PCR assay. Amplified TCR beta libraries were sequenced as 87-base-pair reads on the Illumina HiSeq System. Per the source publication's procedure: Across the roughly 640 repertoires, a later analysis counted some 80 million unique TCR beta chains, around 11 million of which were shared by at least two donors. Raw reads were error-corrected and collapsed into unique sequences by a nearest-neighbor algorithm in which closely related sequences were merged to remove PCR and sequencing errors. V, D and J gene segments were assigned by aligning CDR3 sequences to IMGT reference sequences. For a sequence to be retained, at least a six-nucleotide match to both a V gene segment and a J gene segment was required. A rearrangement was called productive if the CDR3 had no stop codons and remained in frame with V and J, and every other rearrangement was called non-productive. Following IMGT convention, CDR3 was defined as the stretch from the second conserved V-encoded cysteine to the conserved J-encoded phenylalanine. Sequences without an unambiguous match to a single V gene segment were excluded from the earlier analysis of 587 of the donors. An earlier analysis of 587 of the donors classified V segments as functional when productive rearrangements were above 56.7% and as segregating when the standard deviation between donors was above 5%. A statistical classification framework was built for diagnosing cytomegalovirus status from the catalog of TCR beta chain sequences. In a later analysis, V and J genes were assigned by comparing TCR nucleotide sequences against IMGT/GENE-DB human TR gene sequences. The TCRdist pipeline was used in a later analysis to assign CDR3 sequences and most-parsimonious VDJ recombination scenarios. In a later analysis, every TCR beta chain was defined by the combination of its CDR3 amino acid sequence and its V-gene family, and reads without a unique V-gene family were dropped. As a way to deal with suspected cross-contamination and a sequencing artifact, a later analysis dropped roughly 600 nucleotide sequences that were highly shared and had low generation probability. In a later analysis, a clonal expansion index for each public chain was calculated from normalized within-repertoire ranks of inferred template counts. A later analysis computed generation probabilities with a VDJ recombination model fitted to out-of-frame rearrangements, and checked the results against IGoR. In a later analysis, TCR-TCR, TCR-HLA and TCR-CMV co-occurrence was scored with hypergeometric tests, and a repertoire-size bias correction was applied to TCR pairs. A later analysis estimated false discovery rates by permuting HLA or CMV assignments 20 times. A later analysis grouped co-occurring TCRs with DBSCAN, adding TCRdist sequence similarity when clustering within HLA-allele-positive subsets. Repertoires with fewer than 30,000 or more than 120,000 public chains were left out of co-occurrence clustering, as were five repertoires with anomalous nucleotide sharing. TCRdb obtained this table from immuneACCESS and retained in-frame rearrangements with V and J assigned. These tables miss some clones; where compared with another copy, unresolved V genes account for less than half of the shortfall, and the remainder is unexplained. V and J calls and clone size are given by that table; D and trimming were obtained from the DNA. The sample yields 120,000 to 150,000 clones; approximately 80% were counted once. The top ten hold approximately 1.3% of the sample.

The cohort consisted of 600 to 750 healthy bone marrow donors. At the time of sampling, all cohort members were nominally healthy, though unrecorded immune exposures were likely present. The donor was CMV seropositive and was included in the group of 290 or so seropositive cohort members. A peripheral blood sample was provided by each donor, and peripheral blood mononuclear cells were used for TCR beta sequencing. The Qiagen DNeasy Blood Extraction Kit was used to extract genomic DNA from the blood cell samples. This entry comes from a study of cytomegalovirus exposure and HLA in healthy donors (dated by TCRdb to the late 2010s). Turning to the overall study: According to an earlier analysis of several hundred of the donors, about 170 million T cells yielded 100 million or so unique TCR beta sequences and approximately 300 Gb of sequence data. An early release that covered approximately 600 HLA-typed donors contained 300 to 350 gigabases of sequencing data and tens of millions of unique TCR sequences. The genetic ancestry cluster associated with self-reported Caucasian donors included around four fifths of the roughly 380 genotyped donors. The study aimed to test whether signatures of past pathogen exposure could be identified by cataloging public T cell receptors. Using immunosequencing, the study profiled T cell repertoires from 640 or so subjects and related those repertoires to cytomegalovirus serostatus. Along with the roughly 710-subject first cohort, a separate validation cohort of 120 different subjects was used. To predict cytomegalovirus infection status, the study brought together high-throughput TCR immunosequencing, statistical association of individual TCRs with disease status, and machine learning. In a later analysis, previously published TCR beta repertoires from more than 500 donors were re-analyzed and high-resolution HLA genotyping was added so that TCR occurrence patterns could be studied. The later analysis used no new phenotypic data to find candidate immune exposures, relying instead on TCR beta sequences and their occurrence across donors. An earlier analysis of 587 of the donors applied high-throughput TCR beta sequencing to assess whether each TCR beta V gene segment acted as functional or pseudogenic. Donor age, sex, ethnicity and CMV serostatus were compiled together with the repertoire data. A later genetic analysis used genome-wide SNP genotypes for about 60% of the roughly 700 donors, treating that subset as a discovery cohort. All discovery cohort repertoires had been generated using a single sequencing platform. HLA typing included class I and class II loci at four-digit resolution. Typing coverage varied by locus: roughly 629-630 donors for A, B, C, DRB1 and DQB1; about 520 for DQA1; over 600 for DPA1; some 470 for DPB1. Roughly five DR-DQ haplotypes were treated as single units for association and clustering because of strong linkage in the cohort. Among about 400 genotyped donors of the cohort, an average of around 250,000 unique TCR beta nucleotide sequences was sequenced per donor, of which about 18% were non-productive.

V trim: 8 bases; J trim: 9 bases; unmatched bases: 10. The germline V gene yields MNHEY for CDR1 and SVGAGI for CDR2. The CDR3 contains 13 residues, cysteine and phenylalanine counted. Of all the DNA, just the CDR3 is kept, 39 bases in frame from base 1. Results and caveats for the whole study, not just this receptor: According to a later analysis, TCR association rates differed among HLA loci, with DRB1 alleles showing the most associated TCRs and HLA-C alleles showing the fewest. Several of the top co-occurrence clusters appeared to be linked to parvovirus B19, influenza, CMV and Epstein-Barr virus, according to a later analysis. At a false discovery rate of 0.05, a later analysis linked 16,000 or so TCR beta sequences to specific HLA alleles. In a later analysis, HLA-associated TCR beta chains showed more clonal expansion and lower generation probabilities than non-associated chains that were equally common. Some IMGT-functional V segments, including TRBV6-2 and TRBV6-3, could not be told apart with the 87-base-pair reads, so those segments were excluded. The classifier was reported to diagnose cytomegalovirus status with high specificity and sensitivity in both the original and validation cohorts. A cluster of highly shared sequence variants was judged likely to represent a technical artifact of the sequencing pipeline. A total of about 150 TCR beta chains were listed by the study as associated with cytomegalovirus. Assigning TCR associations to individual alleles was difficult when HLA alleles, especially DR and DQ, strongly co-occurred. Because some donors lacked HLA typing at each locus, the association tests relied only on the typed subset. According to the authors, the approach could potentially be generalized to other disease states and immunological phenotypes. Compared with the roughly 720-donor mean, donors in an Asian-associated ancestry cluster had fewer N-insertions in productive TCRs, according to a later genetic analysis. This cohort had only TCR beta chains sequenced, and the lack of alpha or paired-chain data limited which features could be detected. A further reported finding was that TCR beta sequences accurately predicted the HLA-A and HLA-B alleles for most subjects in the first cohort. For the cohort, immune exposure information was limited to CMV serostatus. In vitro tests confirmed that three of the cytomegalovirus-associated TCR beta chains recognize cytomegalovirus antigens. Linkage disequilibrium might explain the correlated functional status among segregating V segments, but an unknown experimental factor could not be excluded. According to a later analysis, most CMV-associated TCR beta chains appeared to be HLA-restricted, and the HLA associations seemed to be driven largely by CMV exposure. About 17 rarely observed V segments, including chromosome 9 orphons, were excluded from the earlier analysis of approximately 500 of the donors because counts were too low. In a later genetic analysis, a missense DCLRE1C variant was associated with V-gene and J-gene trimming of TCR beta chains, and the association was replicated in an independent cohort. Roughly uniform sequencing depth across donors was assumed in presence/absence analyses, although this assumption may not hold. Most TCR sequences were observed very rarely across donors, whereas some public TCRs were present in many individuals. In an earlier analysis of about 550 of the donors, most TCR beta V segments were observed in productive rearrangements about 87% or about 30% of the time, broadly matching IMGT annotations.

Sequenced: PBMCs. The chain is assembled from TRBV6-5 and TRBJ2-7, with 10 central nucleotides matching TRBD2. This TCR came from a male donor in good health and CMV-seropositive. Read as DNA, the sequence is TGTGCCAGCGGTTTAGCGGGGGGTTTATGGCAGTACTTC. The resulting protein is CASGLAGGLWQYF.